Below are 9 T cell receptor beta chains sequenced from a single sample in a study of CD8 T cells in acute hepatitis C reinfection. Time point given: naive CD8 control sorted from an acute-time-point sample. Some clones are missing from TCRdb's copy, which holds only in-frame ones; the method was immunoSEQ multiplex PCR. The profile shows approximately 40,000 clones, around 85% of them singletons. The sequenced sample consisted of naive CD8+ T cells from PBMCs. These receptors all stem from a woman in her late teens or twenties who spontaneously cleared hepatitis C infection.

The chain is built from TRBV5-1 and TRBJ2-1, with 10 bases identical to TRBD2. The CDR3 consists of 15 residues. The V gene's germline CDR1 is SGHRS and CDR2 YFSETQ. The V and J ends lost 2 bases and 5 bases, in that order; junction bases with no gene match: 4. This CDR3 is CASSLGTSDNNEQFF. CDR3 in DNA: TGCGCCAGCAGCTTAGGGACTAGCGATAACAATGAGCAGTTCTTC.

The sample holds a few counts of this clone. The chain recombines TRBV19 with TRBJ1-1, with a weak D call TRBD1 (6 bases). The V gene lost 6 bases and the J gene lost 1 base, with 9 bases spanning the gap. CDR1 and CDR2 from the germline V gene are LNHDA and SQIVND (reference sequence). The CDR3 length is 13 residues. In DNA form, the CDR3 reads TGTGCCAGTAGCCTCAGGGGGAACACTGAAGCTTTCTTT. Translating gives CASSLRGNTEAFF.

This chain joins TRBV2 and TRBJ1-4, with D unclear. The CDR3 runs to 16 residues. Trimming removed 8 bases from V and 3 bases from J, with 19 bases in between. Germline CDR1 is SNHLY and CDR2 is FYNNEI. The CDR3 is CASDLTAEGSNEKLFF. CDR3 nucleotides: TGTGCCAGCGACTTGACGGCCGAAGGGTCTAATGAAAAACTGTTTTTT.

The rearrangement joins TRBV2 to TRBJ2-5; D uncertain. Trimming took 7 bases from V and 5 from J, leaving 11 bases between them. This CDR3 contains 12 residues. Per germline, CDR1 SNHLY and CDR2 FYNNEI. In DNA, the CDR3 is TGTGCCAGCACCGAAAGTAGGGAGACCCAGTACTTC. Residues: CASTESRETQYF.

CDR3 sequence: CASSPQGLEKLFF. For the CDR3, the DNA is TGTGCCAGCTCACCGCAGGGTTTGGAAAAACTGTTTTTT. The chain has TRBV18 and TRBJ1-4, with a possible D match to TRBD1 (5 bases). CDR1 and CDR2 from the germline V gene are KGHSH and LQKENI. V dropped 3 bases and J dropped 8 bases, with 10 bases sitting between them. The CDR3 spans 13 residues.

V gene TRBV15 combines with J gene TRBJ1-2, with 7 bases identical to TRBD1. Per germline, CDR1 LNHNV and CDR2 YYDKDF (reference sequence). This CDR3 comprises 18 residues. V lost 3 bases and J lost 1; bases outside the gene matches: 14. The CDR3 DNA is TGTGCCACCAGCAGTGCGACCGGGACAGAACTTATTAACTATGGCTACACCTTC. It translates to CATSSATGTELINYGYTF.

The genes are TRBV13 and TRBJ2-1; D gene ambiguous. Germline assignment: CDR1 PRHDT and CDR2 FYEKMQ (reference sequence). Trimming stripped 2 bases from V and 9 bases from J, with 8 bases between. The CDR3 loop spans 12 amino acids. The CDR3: CASSLLGIEQFF. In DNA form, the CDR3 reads TGTGCCAGCAGCTTACTGGGGATTGAGCAGTTCTTC.

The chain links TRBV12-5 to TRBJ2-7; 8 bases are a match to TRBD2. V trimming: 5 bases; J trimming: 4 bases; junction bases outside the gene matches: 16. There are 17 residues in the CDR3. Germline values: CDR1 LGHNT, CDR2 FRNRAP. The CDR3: CASGGGPGGVTRYEQYF. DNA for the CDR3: TGTGCTAGTGGTGGAGGGCCGGGAGGGGTAACCCGGTACGAGCAGTACTTC.

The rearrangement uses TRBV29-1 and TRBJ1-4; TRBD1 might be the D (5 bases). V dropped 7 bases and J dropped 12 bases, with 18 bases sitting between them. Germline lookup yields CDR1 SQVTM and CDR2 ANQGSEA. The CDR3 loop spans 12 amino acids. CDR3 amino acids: CSARGPGPELFF. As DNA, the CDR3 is TGCAGCGCCCGAGGACCGGGACCCGAACTGTTTTTT.